Listed below are T cell receptor beta chains from one sample, sequenced in a study of cytomegalovirus exposure and HLA in healthy donors. Sequencing used immunoSEQ multiplex PCR; TCRdb keeps in-frame clones, though not all of them. The repertoire consists of about 190,000 clones, with 74% occurring once and the leading ten covering roughly 2.8%. The source material was PBMCs. The receptor source for this set is a woman aged 25-40 years in good health and CMV-seropositive. CDR3s include the opening cysteine and the closing phenylalanine or tryptophan. Fields, in order: V gene, CDR3 length, clone size, CDR3 protein. Clone size is not always given. Where it is, it says once, few, many or a class for expanded clones.

V: TRBV5-1; length: 11; size: .; CDR3: CASSLSETQYF
V: TRBV6-5; length: 15; size: .; CDR3: CASSKLAGAVDTQYF
V: TRBV29-1; length: 16; size: .; CDR3: CSVEGQGSSSYNEQFF
V: TRBV5-4; length: 13; size: .; CDR3: CASTVTGSYEQYF
V: TRBV7-9; length: 14; size: .; CDR3: CASSPASSGNTIYF
V: TRBV12-2; length: 19; size: once; CDR3: CASRSEPFRQAGNTDTQYF
V: TRBV7-9; length: 15; size: .; CDR3: CASSIRQGANEKLFF
V: TRBV5-1; length: 16; size: once; CDR3: CASSPTAREVAEEQYF
V: TRBV28; length: 14; size: .; CDR3: CASSLGTGLGGYTF
V: TRBV1; length: 12; size: few; CDR3: CTSSHLADEQFF
V: TRBV11-2; length: 14; size: .; CDR3: CASSLGLLQETQYF
V: TRBV27; length: 14; size: .; CDR3: CASSPRGRNQPQHF
V: TRBV11-2; length: 15; size: .; CDR3: CASSLGQGTYQPQHF
V: TRBV4-1; length: 15; size: once; CDR3: CASSPIQGRDTEAFF
V: TRBV7-9; length: 15; size: .; CDR3: CSSSSGQGARTEAFF
V: TRBV4-2; length: 14; size: few; CDR3: CASSPVDRLTEAFF
V: TRBV14; length: 15; size: .; CDR3: CASSQGLGGFYEQYF
V: TRBV6-1; length: 14; size: .; CDR3: CASSFQGSLETQYF
V: TRBV2; length: 12; size: .; CDR3: CASRGQPSEQFF
V: TRBV28; length: 15; size: .; CDR3: CASSFYGDRAGEQYF
V: TRBV10-3; length: 12; size: .; CDR3: CAISVSSDEQFF
V: TRBV6-4; length: 16; size: .; CDR3: CASSDRTSGSINEQFF
V: TRBV4-1; length: 16; size: few; CDR3: CASSQTSGSGANVLTF
V: TRBV7-9; length: 15; size: .; CDR3: CASSSPSEINTEAFF
V: TRBV15; length: 16; size: .; CDR3: CATSRVRGQGNSPLHF
V: TRBV5-1; length: 15; size: .; CDR3: CASSYGTGSDYGYTF